A selection of T cell receptor beta chains follows, all from one sample in a study of blood T cell repertoires in COVID-19. Produced via immunoSEQ multiplex PCR; TCRdb's table is partial and in-frame only. The sample yields about 66,000 clones, around 80% seen once. Input material: peripheral blood. The receptors come from a human donor in a cohort sampled during active COVID-19. Both conserved end residues are part of each CDR3. The order of the fields is D gene, clone size, J gene, V gene, CDR3 DNA, CDR3 protein. A D gene is named only where the DNA matches it firmly. Size tells how often a clone was seen (once, few, many) or the class of an expanded clone, and some rows leave it out.

>NA|few|TRBJ2-1|TRBV5-1
TGCGCCAGCAGCTTGGTGATGAGCTCCTACAATGAGCAGTTCTTC
CASSLVMSSYNEQFF
>TRBD2|NA|TRBJ2-5|TRBV4-3
TGCGCCAGCAGCCAAGATGGGGTAGCGGGAGGCCCAGAGACCCAGTACTTC
CASSQDGVAGGPETQYF
>TRBD1|NA|TRBJ1-1|TRBV7-2
TGTGCCAGCAGCCCGACAGGGGGGGTTCTGAACACTGAAGCTTTCTTT
CASSPTGGVLNTEAFF
>TRBD2|NA|TRBJ2-1|TRBV4-2
TGTGCCAGCAGCCAGGTGCTAGCGGGAGCTAATGAGCAGTTCTTC
CASSQVLAGANEQFF
>TRBD1|NA|TRBJ2-7|TRBV20-1
TGCAGTGCTAGTCCCCCGACAGGGGCCTACGAGCAGTACTTC
CSASPPTGAYEQYF
>NA|NA|TRBJ1-1|TRBV19
TGTGCCAGTAGTATGGATATGGACAAGAACACTGAAGCTTTCTTT
CASSMDMDKNTEAFF
>TRBD2|once|TRBJ2-7|TRBV6-6
TGTGCCAGCAGTTACTCGGTAGCGGGAGGGGGTCGCGAGCAGTACTTC
CASSYSVAGGGREQYF
>NA|NA|TRBJ1-5|TRBV28
TGTGCCAGCAGTTCCGCCGCCGCAGCCCAGCATTTT
CASSSAAAAQHF
>NA|few|TRBJ1-5|TRBV6-2/TRBV6-3
TGTGCCAGCAGTTACCCCGGGGACAATAGGCCCCAGCATTTT
CASSYPGDNRPQHF
>NA|NA|TRBJ1-3|TRBV9
TGTGCCAGCAGCGTAGAGGGGCAAAGTGGAAACACCATATATTTT
CASSVEGQSGNTIYF
>NA|NA|TRBJ1-3|TRBV7-2
TGTGCCAGCAGCAGCGGAGTCTCTGGAAACACCATATATTTT
CASSSGVSGNTIYF
>NA|NA|TRBJ2-3|TRBV5-1
TGCGCCAGCAGCTTGGGGCCCGGGATCCAAACAGATACGCAGTATTTT
CASSLGPGIQTDTQYF
>NA|NA|TRBJ1-1|TRBV6-9
TGTGCCAGCAGTTTAGGGGGACGGCGGAACACTGAAGCTTTCTTT
CASSLGGRRNTEAFF
>NA|NA|TRBJ2-1|TRBV18
TGTGCCAGCTCACCCCCCCAGGGGGGACCTCAAGAGCAGTTCTTC
CASSPPQGGPQEQFF
>TRBD2|NA|TRBJ2-7|TRBV14
TGTGCCAGCAGCCAAGCGACTAGCGGGTCCTACGAGCAGTACTTC
CASSQATSGSYEQYF
>TRBD1|NA|TRBJ2-1|TRBV7-3
TGTGCCAGCAGCACAGGACAGGGCAATGAGCAGTTCTTC
CASSTGQGNEQFF
>NA|once|TRBJ2-5|TRBV4-1
TGCGCCAGCAGCCAAGATCCGGACGGGGCCCAGTACTTC
CASSQDPDGAQYF
>NA|NA|TRBJ1-2|TRBV5-1
TGCGCCAGCAGCCTGGAGGTAGGGGTGCCTGGCTACACCTTC
CASSLEVGVPGYTF
>NA|once|TRBJ1-2|TRBV9
TGTGCCAGCAGCGCCTGGGGGGGGCGCAACTATGGCTACACCTTC
CASSAWGGRNYGYTF
>TRBD2|NA|TRBJ2-7|TRBV30
TGTGCCTGGAGTGACGGGAGGTCGTACGAGCAGTACTTC
CAWSDGRSYEQYF
>TRBD2|NA|TRBJ2-5|TRBV7-2
TGTGCCAGCAGCTCTAGCGGGAGAGGAGAGACCCAGTACTTC
CASSSSGRGETQYF
>TRBD1|few|TRBJ2-7|TRBV3-1/TRBV3-2
TGTGCCAGCAGCCCTCGGACAGGGAGGACCTACGAGCAGTACTTC
CASSPRTGRTYEQYF
>TRBD1|once|TRBJ2-7|TRBV5-5
TGTGCCAGCAGCAGCCGGGACAGGAGCGAGCAGTACTTC
CASSSRDRSEQYF
>NA|NA|TRBJ1-2|TRBV12-5
TGTGCTAGTGGTTTGGTCGATACATTCTATGGCTACACCTTC
CASGLVDTFYGYTF
>NA|NA|TRBJ1-5|TRBV27
TGTGCCAGCAGTTCATTCGGGAACGGTGACCAGCCCCAGCATTTT
CASSSFGNGDQPQHF
>TRBD2|NA|TRBJ2-3|TRBV6-2/TRBV6-3
TGTGCCAGCAGTTACTCTATAGCGGGAGTGGATACGCAGTATTTT
CASSYSIAGVDTQYF
>NA|NA|TRBJ2-6|TRBV7-9
TGTGCCAGCAGCTCGGGTGTCTCTGGGGCCAACGTCCTGACTTTC
CASSSGVSGANVLTF
>NA|NA|TRBJ1-1|TRBV4-3
TGCGCCAGCAGCCAAGACCCGGGAACCGGGAGGGCTTTCTTT
CASSQDPGTGRAFF
>TRBD1|NA|TRBJ1-4|TRBV27
TGTGCCAGCAGTTCTACAGGGGGGACTAATAAAAAACTGTTTTTT
CASSSTGGTNKKLFF
>TRBD1|NA|TRBJ1-1|TRBV4-3
TGCGCCAGCAGCCAGCGACAGGGAGTTGTTGAAGCTTTCTTT
CASSQRQGVVEAFF
>TRBD1|NA|TRBJ2-7|TRBV5-1
TGCGCCAGCAGCTTGGGCCCCCGGACAGGGTGGGACGAGCAGTACTTC
CASSLGPRTGWDEQYF
>NA|NA|TRBJ2-6|TRBV3-1/TRBV3-2
TGTGCCAGCAGCCAACGGTACGGGGCCAACGTCCTGACTTTC
CASSQRYGANVLTF
>TRBD2|NA|TRBJ2-7|TRBV20-1
TGCAGTGCTAGTGGACTAGCGGAATTTTACGAGCAGTACTTC
CSASGLAEFYEQYF